These 29 T cell receptor beta chains came from one sample sequenced in a study of OX40 agonist ivuxolimab in advanced cancers. Library preparation used the immunoSEQ multiplex PCR assay. TCRdb carries this immuneACCESS record with in-frame sequences only. Its versions omit some clonotypes, under half of them owing to an unresolved V gene in the studies checked, with the rest unexplained. The sample table holds around 83,000 clones, of which about 90% were seen once. Under 2% of the sample is in the top ten clones. This sample comprised CD4+ or CD8+ T cells sorted from blood, obtained in a trial of the OX40 agonist ivuxolimab. These receptors were collected from an adult with an advanced solid tumor such as melanoma, head and neck, liver or kidney cancer.

This chain uses TRBV4-1 with TRBJ1-2; 9 nucleotides match TRBD1. The CDR3 totals 16 residues. Germline V gene lookup returns CDR1 MGHRA and CDR2 YSYEKL. Unmatched junction bases numbered 7, after V lost 1 base and J lost 4 bases. In nucleotides, the CDR3 is TGCGCCAGCAGCCAAGGAAGGACAGGGGAAGGCTATGGCTACACCTTC. Residues: CASSQGRTGEGYGYTF.

This clone has a single count. The chain combines TRBV5-1 with TRBJ2-2, with 14 positions matching TRBD2. V shed 3 bases, J shed 7 bases, and the junction held 5 bases outside the gene matches. Per the germline V gene, CDR1 is SGHRS and CDR2 is YFSETQ. The CDR3 covers 16 residues. The CDR3 sequence: CASSSTSGRAGGELFF. CDR3 DNA: TGCGCCAGCAGCTCGACTAGCGGGAGGGCCGGCGGGGAGCTGTTTTTT.

The V and J genes are TRBV28 and TRBJ1-5; 7 bases match TRBD1. Germline V lookup: CDR1 MDHEN, CDR2 SYDVKM. CDR3 size: 12 residues. Trimming cost V 10 bases and J 7 bases; bases outside gene matches: 7. The CDR3 loop reads CATREGAQPQHF. DNA of the CDR3: TGTGCCACCAGGGAGGGGGCACAGCCCCAGCATTTT.

The chain uses TRBV19 and TRBJ2-1; D possibly matches TRBD1 or TRBD2 (6 bases each). Germline V gene lookup returns CDR1 LNHDA and CDR2 SQIVND (reference sequence). The CDR3 sequence is 14 residues long. Trimming stripped 5 bases from V and 4 bases from J, with 12 bases between. CDR3: CASSLGGAYNEQFF. The CDR3 nucleotides read TGTGCCAGTAGTCTGGGGGGCGCGTACAATGAGCAGTTCTTC. Full variable domain (rest looked up from reference TRBV19 and TRBJ2-1): DGGITQSPKYLFRKEGQNVTLSCEQNLNHDAMYWYRQDPGQGLRLIYYSQIVNDFQKGDIAEGYSVSREKKESFPLTVTSAQKNPTAFYLCASSLGGAYNEQFFGPGTRLTVL.

V usage is TRBV5-8 and J usage is TRBJ2-1; either TRBD1 or TRBD2 may fit D (5 bases each). The CDR3 is 15 amino acids. Germline V lookup: CDR1 SGHTS, CDR2 YDEGEE. V lost 4 bases, J lost 4 bases, and 15 bases lay in between. CDR3 amino acids: CASSPGTLIYNEQFF. CDR3 DNA sequence: TGTGCCAGCAGCCCCGGGACCCTAATATACAATGAGCAGTTCTTC.

About this clone: One end of the junction fails to match germline, which may point to a read error. Additional DNA sequences in this sample encode the identical CDR3. The rearrangement uses TRBV5-4 and TRBJ2-2, with D tentatively TRBD2 (6 bases). Germline CDR1 reads SGHNT; CDR2 reads YYREEE (reference sequence). This CDR3 spans 16 amino acids. The CDR3 region is CASSLFGGAVTGELFF. CDR3 nucleotides: TGTGCCAGTAGCTTGTTCGGCGGGGCGGTCACCGGGGAGCTGTTTTTT.

This clone came up a few times. This chain links TRBV19 with TRBJ1-1; TRBD1 matches at 7 bases. Germline CDR1 and CDR2: LNHDA and SQIVND (reference sequence). Trimming at V came to 3 bases and at J to 4 bases, leaving 2 bases not matched to a gene. The length of the CDR3 is 13 residues. The CDR3 is CASSMTGSTEAFF. CDR3 sequence (DNA): TGTGCCAGTAGTATGACAGGGAGCACTGAAGCTTTCTTT. Based on the CDR3 plus reference TRBV19 and TRBJ1-1, the full variable domain is DGGITQSPKYLFRKEGQNVTLSCEQNLNHDAMYWYRQDPGQGLRLIYYSQIVNDFQKGDIAEGYSVSREKKESFPLTVTSAQKNPTAFYLCASSMTGSTEAFFGQGTRLTVV.

The chain has TRBV19 and TRBJ2-5; 7 bases align to TRBD1. The junction had 5 bases not matched to a gene; V was cut back by 5 bases and J by 5 bases. The CDR3 is made up of 13 amino acids. Germline V gene lookup returns CDR1 LNHDA and CDR2 SQIVND (reference sequence). CDR3 amino acids: CASSDRDGETQYF. CDR3 coding DNA: TGTGCCAGTAGTGACAGGGATGGGGAGACCCAGTACTTC.

The genes are TRBV28 and TRBJ2-7; a possible D gene is TRBD1 (6 bases). V lost 6 bases and J lost 3, with 24 bases in between. The CDR3 has 17 amino acids. The germline CDR1 and CDR2 sequences are MDHEN and SYDVKM. CDR3 nucleotide sequence: TGTGCCAGCAGGGACACCCGAGGGCAGGGGCTAATCTACGAGCAGTACTTC. Translating it yields CASRDTRGQGLIYEQYF.

The chain is built from TRBV2 and TRBJ1-4; D remains ambiguous. This CDR3 is built from 13 residues. The germline V gene encodes CDR1 SNHLY and CDR2 FYNNEI. The V gene lost 9 bases and the J gene lost 5 bases, with 13 bases spanning the gap. The CDR3 loop reads CASKSQPNEKLFF. As DNA, the CDR3 is TGTGCCAGTAAATCACAGCCGAATGAAAAACTGTTTTTT.

In its sample, this clone was seen once. J is TRBJ1-2 and V is TRBV10-1; 8 nucleotides agree with TRBD1. J gave up 8 bases and V 2 bases, and 13 bases lay outside the gene matches. This CDR3 has 16 amino acids. Per the germline V gene, CDR1 is WNHNN and CDR2 is SYGVQD (reference sequence). The CDR3 reads CASSEADRALRWGYTF. The CDR3 nucleotides read TGCGCCAGCAGTGAGGCGGACAGGGCCTTGCGGTGGGGCTACACCTTC.

In its sample, this clone was seen once. This chain links TRBV4-1 with TRBJ2-1; 10 bases agree with TRBD2. CDR3 size: 17 residues. Per the germline V gene, CDR1 is MGHRA and CDR2 is YSYEKL. V lost 4 bases, J lost 8 bases, and 14 bases stayed unmatched. The CDR3 is CASSLGWTSGALDEQFF. The DNA of the CDR3 is TGCGCCAGCAGCCTTGGATGGACTAGCGGAGCGTTGGATGAGCAGTTCTTC.

The chain links TRBV6-1 to TRBJ2-5, with 7 bases identical to TRBD1. The V gene's germline CDR1 is MNHNS and CDR2 SASEGT. The CDR3 is made up of 14 amino acids. V lost 4 bases to trimming and J lost 2 bases; unmatched junction nucleotides: 4. This chain's CDR3 is CASSGQGGQETQYF. CDR3 bases: TGTGCCAGCAGTGGACAGGGCGGACAAGAGACCCAGTACTTC.

This chain joins TRBV7-2 and TRBJ2-5; D not certain. V lost 2 bases, J lost 4 bases, and 14 bases lay in between. CDR3 length: 15 residues. The germline V gene has CDR1 SGHTA and CDR2 FQGNSA. The CDR3, as DNA: TGTGCCAGCAGCTTATGGACGTTCCCCTTAGAGACCCAGTACTTC. Protein: CASSLWTFPLETQYF. Full variable domain (outside the CDR3, taken from reference TRBV7-2 and TRBJ2-5): GAGVSQSPSNKVTEKGKDVELRCDPISGHTALYWYRQSLGQGLEFLIYFQGNSAPDKSGLPSDRFSAERTGGSVSTLTIQRTQQEDSAVYLCASSLWTFPLETQYFGPGTRLLVL.

In its sample, this clone was seen once. This chain links TRBV10-3 with TRBJ1-1; D gene unclear. The CDR3 extends over 14 amino acids. The germline gives CDR1 ENHRY, CDR2 SYGVKD. V lost 2 bases and J lost 0, with 7 bases in between. The CDR3 sequence: CAISEGRMNTEAFF. CDR3 nucleotides: TGTGCCATCAGTGAGGGCAGAATGAACACTGAAGCTTTCTTT.

The rearrangement uses TRBV7-2 and TRBJ2-1, with 12 bases aligning to TRBD2. CDR3 length: 16 amino acids. The germline V gene has CDR1 SGHTA and CDR2 FQGNSA. V trimming: 5 bases; J trimming: 5 bases; junction bases outside the gene matches: 7. The CDR3 region is CASSVPGLAGHNEQFF. DNA for the CDR3: TGTGCCAGCAGCGTACCGGGACTAGCGGGCCACAATGAGCAGTTCTTC.

The rearrangement links TRBV18 to TRBJ2-3, with 11 bases lining up with TRBD2. Germline CDR1 reads KGHSH; CDR2 reads LQKENI. V lost 5 bases to trimming and J lost 3 bases; unmatched junction nucleotides: 4. This CDR3 comprises 15 residues. The CDR3 protein is CASSALAGGTDTQYF. In nucleotides, the CDR3 is TGTGCCAGCTCAGCTTTAGCGGGAGGGACAGATACGCAGTATTTT.

V usage is TRBV7-2 and J usage is TRBJ2-1; TRBD2 matches at 14 bases. CDR3 size: 15 residues. Germline CDR1 is SGHTA and CDR2 is FQGNSA. With V trimmed by 4 bases and J by 9 bases, 5 bases remained unmatched. CDR3 amino acids: CASSSGLAGAGEQFF. The CDR3 DNA sequence: TGTGCCAGCAGCTCGGGACTAGCGGGAGCGGGTGAGCAGTTCTTC. The complete variable domain, with remaining parts taken from reference TRBV7-2 and TRBJ2-1, reads GAGVSQSPSNKVTEKGKDVELRCDPISGHTALYWYRQSLGQGLEFLIYFQGNSAPDKSGLPSDRFSAERTGGSVSTLTIQRTQQEDSAVYLCASSSGLAGAGEQFFGPGTRLTVL.

This clone was seen just once. The chain employs TRBV5-1 and TRBJ2-1, with TRBD2 matching 10 bases. Per germline, CDR1 SGHRS and CDR2 YFSETQ. There are 15 residues in the CDR3. Trimming took 3 bases from V and 4 from J; bases not matched to a gene: 4. The chain's CDR3 is CASSSTSGSYNEQFF. For the CDR3, the DNA is TGCGCCAGCAGCTCGACTAGCGGGTCTTACAATGAGCAGTTCTTC.

V is TRBV28 and J is TRBJ1-1; 9 bases match TRBD1. With 4 bases clipped from V and 6 bases from J, the junction kept 9 bases outside the gene matches. Germline V CDR1 and CDR2: MDHEN, SYDVKM. The CDR3 length is 15 residues. CDR3 in DNA: TGTGCCAGCAGTTCCCCCGGACAGGGGAGGGCTGAAGCTTTCTTT. Its translation is CASSSPGQGRAEAFF.

V is TRBV6-1 and J is TRBJ1-5; D ambiguous. Deletions cut 3 bases from V and 6 bases from J, with 12 bases between. CDR1 MNHNS and CDR2 SASEGT come from the germline V gene. CDR3 length: 14 amino acids. As DNA, the CDR3 is TGTGCCAGCAGTGACCTAAGCAAGGCTCAGCCCCAGCATTTT. Its translation: CASSDLSKAQPQHF.

The chain recombines TRBV7-2 with TRBJ2-7; D uncertain. With 5 bases removed from V and 0 bases from J, the gap between germline ends came to 11 bases. The CDR3 is 14 amino acids. The V gene's germline CDR1 is SGHTA and CDR2 FQGNSA. Here the CDR3 reads CASSLGRSSYEQYF. The CDR3 nucleotides are TGTGCCAGCAGCCTTGGACGTAGCTCCTACGAGCAGTACTTC.

This clone occurred a few times. The chain joins TRBV6-6 to TRBJ2-2, with a possible D match to TRBD2 (6 bases). The CDR3 length is 13 residues. V was cut by 4 bases and J by 7 bases, with 10 bases left in between. Germline V CDR1 and CDR2: MNHNY, SVGAGI (reference sequence). The CDR3 loop is CASSSGLGGELFF. In DNA form, the CDR3 reads TGTGCCAGCAGTTCGGGACTGGGCGGGGAGCTGTTTTTT.

The CDR3 DNA reads as TGTGCAAGTCGCTACCCGGGACTAACTACAGATACGCAGTATTTT. This sequence encodes CASRYPGLTTDTQYF. The chain employs TRBV12-2 and TRBJ2-3; TRBD2 is the table's D call and was not checked against the DNA. TRBV12-2 is a pseudogene segment. This CDR3 is 15 amino acids long.

This clone was detected a few times. V usage is TRBV28 and J usage is TRBJ1-1; perhaps TRBD1 as D (6 bases). The CDR3 covers 13 residues. Between the trimmed V and J ends, which lost 4 bases and 3 bases, there was a span of 9 bases. CDR1 is MDHEN, CDR2 SYDVKM, per germline. The CDR3 DNA reads as TGTGCCAGCAGTTCAGGACAGTACACTGAAGCTTTCTTT. This sequence encodes CASSSGQYTEAFF. The whole variable domain, filled in from reference TRBV28 and TRBJ1-1, reads DVKVTQSSRYLVKRTGEKVFLECVQDMDHENMFWYRQDPGLGLRLIYFSYDVKMKEKGDIPEGYSVSREKKERFSLILESASTNQTSMYLCASSSGQYTEAFFGQGTRLTVV.

The J gene is TRBJ2-2, the V gene TRBV5-4; 9 bases map to TRBD2. The CDR3 is 14 residues long. Germline V gene sequence: CDR1 SGHNT, CDR2 YYREEE (reference sequence). V dropped 3 bases and J dropped 7; count of bases not matched to a gene: 4. The DNA of the CDR3 is TGTGCCAGCAGCTCGGGACTAGCCGGCGGGGAGCTGTTTTTT. This codes for CASSSGLAGGELFF. The variable domain in full, with the rest retrieved from reference TRBV5-4 and TRBJ2-2, is ETGVTQSPTHLIKTRGQQVTLRCSSQSGHNTVSWYQQALGQGPQFIFQYYREEENGRGNFPPRFSGLQFPNYSSELNVNALELDDSALYLCASSSGLAGGELFFGEGSRLTVL.

This clone was observed a single time. This chain connects TRBV7-2 to TRBJ2-2; 10 positions match TRBD1. The CDR3 covers 17 residues. Unmatched junction bases numbered 6, after V lost 1 base and J lost 4 bases. Germline loops: CDR1 SGHTA, CDR2 FQGNSA. CDR3 in amino acids: CASSLGTGGTVTGELFF. Written as DNA, the CDR3 is TGTGCCAGCAGCTTAGGGACAGGGGGGACGGTCACCGGGGAGCTGTTTTTT.

The chain couples TRBV6-5 to TRBJ1-5; maybe TRBD1 (5 bases). Germline CDR1 and CDR2: MNHEY and SVGAGI. V dropped 6 bases and J dropped 0 bases, with 12 bases sitting between them. The CDR3 loop spans 15 amino acids. The CDR3 region is CASSRDSYSNQPQHF. The DNA for the CDR3 is TGTGCCAGCAGCCGGGACTCCTATAGCAATCAGCCCCAGCATTTT.

The chain employs TRBV5-1 and TRBJ2-5; a weak D match, TRBD2 (7 bases). The V gene lost 1 base and the J gene lost 3 bases, with 16 bases spanning the gap. This CDR3 is 16 amino acids long. Germline V gives CDR1 SGHRS, CDR2 YFSETQ. CDR3 bases: TGCGCCAGCAGCTTGTCGGGCCGGGGGGCAGAAGAGACCCAGTACTTC. Translated, it gives CASSLSGRGAEETQYF.